Listed here are 25 T cell receptor beta chains from one sample, sequenced in a study of shared clonotypes between healthy human individuals. Method: immunoSEQ multiplex PCR; TCRdb's copy keeps in-frame clones and lacks some. The table lists some 450,000 clones, more than 70% of them singletons. Material for sequencing was PBMCs. Receptors were obtained from a woman in her thirties or forties in good health. Some clones in this sample may be carry-over from other donors' samples.

The V gene is TRBV27, the J gene TRBJ1-4; a possible D gene is TRBD1 (5 bases). This CDR3 has 13 residues. The germline V and J ends were trimmed by 6 bases and 10 bases, with 15 bases remaining between them. Looked up from germline, CDR1 is MNHEY and CDR2 is SMNVEV (reference sequence). The CDR3 here is CASRPQGGGKLFF. CDR3 DNA: TGTGCCAGCAGGCCCCAGGGAGGAGGAAAACTGTTTTTT.

The chain uses TRBV6-6 and TRBJ2-7; the match to TRBD2 covers 9 bases. The V gene end was trimmed by 2 bases and the J gene end by 3 bases; junction bases not matched to a gene: 5. The CDR3 consists of 15 residues. CDR1 is MNHNY, CDR2 SVGAGI, per germline (reference sequence). The CDR3, as DNA: TGTGCCAGCAGTTACACCGTGACTAGCGGCTACGAGCAGTACTTC. Its protein product is CASSYTVTSGYEQYF.

The chain joins TRBV10-2 to TRBJ2-2, with D hard to call. V lost 4 bases and J 1 base, leaving 13 bases between the germline ends. The CDR3 spans 16 residues. Germline V gene lookup returns CDR1 WSHSY and CDR2 SAAADI. The DNA for the CDR3 is TGCGCCAGCAGTGGATCCCGGCAGATGAACACCGGGGAGCTGTTTTTT. Its translation is CASSGSRQMNTGELFF.

V gene TRBV29-1 combines with J gene TRBJ2-2; tentative D call: TRBD2 (6 bases). This CDR3 region has 15 residues. Germline lookup yields CDR1 SQVTM and CDR2 ANQGSEA. V was cut by 3 bases and J by 5 bases, with 16 bases left in between. This chain's CDR3 is CSVEGRGMRTGELFF. In DNA form, the CDR3 reads TGCAGCGTTGAGGGACGGGGGATGAGGACCGGGGAGCTGTTTTTT.

Many counts were recorded for this clone. The chain employs TRBV30 and TRBJ2-5; D is undetermined. Germline lookup yields CDR1 GTSNPN and CDR2 SVGIG (reference sequence). This CDR3 has 16 residues. The V end lost 0 bases, the J end lost 1 base, and 15 bases lay between the germline ends. DNA of the CDR3: TGTGCCTGGAGTGTACGTCGGGTGGTAGGCCAAGAGACCCAGTACTTC. It encodes CAWSVRRVVGQETQYF.

This sequence joins TRBV28 and TRBJ1-6, with D possibly matching TRBD1 (5 bases). The V gene's germline CDR1 is MDHEN and CDR2 SYDVKM. The CDR3 is 15 amino acids. V was cut by 6 bases and J by 7 bases, with 16 bases left in between. The CDR3 protein is CASSKLDRENSPLHF. The DNA for the CDR3 is TGTGCCAGCAGCAAACTCGACAGAGAGAATTCACCCCTCCACTTT.

The chain carries TRBV2 and TRBJ2-3; maybe TRBD2 (6 bases). The CDR3 has 13 residues. CDR1 and CDR2 (germline): SNHLY, FYNNEI. The V end was cut by 8 bases, the J end by 0 bases, with 9 bases between. The CDR3 sequence is CASVSGSTDTQYF. CDR3 bases: TGTGCCAGCGTTAGCGGAAGCACAGATACGCAGTATTTT.

The rearrangement links TRBV4-2 to TRBJ2-1; 10 bases line up with TRBD2. Germline CDR1 reads LGHNA; CDR2 reads YNFKEQ. The CDR3 sequence is 16 residues long. J was trimmed by 13 bases and V by 0 bases; bases with no gene match: 12. The CDR3 bases are TGTGCCAGCAGCCAAGATCGGGCTAGCGGGAGAAAAGATCAGTTCTTC. Encoded protein: CASSQDRASGRKDQFF.

This clone was observed a few times. The chain joins TRBV21-1 to TRBJ2-4; whether TRBD2, the table's D call, matches the DNA was not checked. TRBV21-1 is labeled a pseudogene. This CDR3 spans 17 amino acids. The CDR3 is CASRVVRGGKAKNIQYF. CDR3 sequence (DNA): TGTGCCAGCAGGGTTGTCAGGGGAGGGAAAGCCAAAAACATTCAGTACTTC.

This clone was recorded a few times. The sample carries other DNA sequences with the same CDR3. Here the CDR3 DNA reads TGTGCCAGCAGCTTGAGGGGCTCCTACGAGCAGTACTTC. It specifies CASSLRGSYEQYF. This chain uses TRBV7-2 with TRBJ2-7; D is perhaps TRBD1 or TRBD2 (5 bases each). The CDR3 extends over 13 amino acids. The germline CDR1 and CDR2 sequences are SGHTA and FQGNSA. The V and J ends lost 3 bases and 0 bases respectively, with 6 bases between them. The entire variable domain, with the rest obtained from reference TRBV7-2 and TRBJ2-7, is as follows: GAGVSQSPSNKVTEKGKDVELRCDPISGHTALYWYRQSLGQGLEFLIYFQGNSAPDKSGLPSDRFSAERTGGSVSTLTIQRTQQEDSAVYLCASSLRGSYEQYFGPGTRLTVT.

V and J are TRBV15 and TRBJ2-7, with 12 bases aligning to TRBD2. Germline lookup yields CDR1 LNHNV and CDR2 YYDKDF (reference sequence). The CDR3 sequence is 16 residues long. V dropped 2 bases and J dropped 7; count of bases not matched to a gene: 9. The CDR3 loop is CATSRYLAGGGREQYF. CDR3 sequence (DNA): TGTGCCACCAGCAGATATCTAGCGGGAGGGGGCCGTGAGCAGTACTTC.

This clone has more than one count but fewer than ten. The chain couples TRBV18 to TRBJ1-2; perhaps TRBD1 as D (5 bases). This CDR3 has 13 residues. The germline V gene has CDR1 KGHSH and CDR2 LQKENI. Trimming cost V 1 base and J 8 bases, with 11 bases left between them. Written as DNA, the CDR3 is TGTGCCAGCTCACCACAGAGGGGCGAAGGCTACACCTTC. Translation gives CASSPQRGEGYTF.

This clone was seen a handful of times. Possible read error: a much larger clone is one base away. In the same sample, other DNA sequences code for this CDR3. This chain links TRBV5-1 with TRBJ1-3; 9 bases fit TRBD1. CDR1 and CDR2 (germline): SGHRS, YFSETQ. There are 15 residues in the CDR3. The CDR3 nucleotides are TGCGCCAGCAGCCAGGGGACAGGGACTGGAAATACCATATATTTT. It specifies CASSQGTGTGNTIYF.

A word on this clone: A read error may be the cause here, since a much bigger clone is one base away. The chain combines TRBV11-2 with TRBJ2-5, with 14 positions matching TRBD2. The V segment lost 6 bases and the J segment 8 bases; nucleotides outside the gene matches: 8. Germline CDR1 is SGHAT and CDR2 is FQNNGV. The CDR3 is 15 amino acids. The CDR3 sequence is CASSTAGLAGDTQYF. CDR3 coding DNA: TGTGCCAGCAGTACCGCGGGACTAGCGGGAGACACCCAGTACTTC.

The chain employs TRBV7-9 and TRBJ1-2; D is uncertain. CDR3 length equals 13 residues. V gave up 5 bases and J gave up 3 bases, with 10 bases separating them. Germline V lookup: CDR1 SEHNR, CDR2 FQNEAQ (reference sequence). CDR3 in amino acids: CASSQTDYYGYTF. CDR3 DNA sequence: TGTGCCAGCAGCCAGACCGACTACTATGGCTACACCTTC.

About this clone itself: A far larger clone differs by one base, so this is likely a read error. The gene calls are TRBV4-2 and TRBJ2-1; D is perhaps TRBD2 (6 bases). V was trimmed by 3 bases and J by 3 bases, leaving 15 bases between them. This CDR3 is 16 amino acids long. The germline gives CDR1 LGHNA, CDR2 YNFKEQ. The CDR3 sequence: CASSQREVSGYNEQFF. The CDR3 DNA follows: TGTGCCAGCAGCCAGAGGGAGGTTAGCGGCTACAATGAGCAGTTCTTC.

The rearrangement links TRBV7-8 to TRBJ2-2; D uncertain. In germline, CDR1 is SGHVS, CDR2 FQNEAQ. The CDR3 totals 13 residues. The ends were cut back, 5 bases at V and 4 bases at J, with 8 bases in the middle. As DNA, the CDR3 is TGTGCCAGCAGCCCCTGGAGCACCGGGGAGCTGTTTTTT. It yields the protein CASSPWSTGELFF.

The V and J genes are TRBV7-3 and TRBJ2-1; D gene ambiguous. CDR3 size: 12 residues. CDR1 SGHTA and CDR2 FQGTGA come from the germline V gene. V was pared by 1 base and J by 7 bases, with 5 bases between. In DNA form, the CDR3 reads TGTGCCAGCAGCTTAATGACTAATGAGCAGTTCTTC. Its protein is CASSLMTNEQFF.

The chain links TRBV5-1 to TRBJ1-4; 9 positions agree with TRBD1. Germline loops: CDR1 SGHRS, CDR2 YFSETQ. V gave up 6 bases and J gave up 5 bases; unmatched junction bases: 2. CDR3 length equals 13 residues. The CDR3 DNA sequence: TGCGCCAGCACCGGGACAGGGAATGAAAAACTGTTTTTT. It codes for CASTGTGNEKLFF.

The rearrangement links TRBV6-1 to TRBJ1-2; TRBD1 matches at 8 bases. CDR3 length equals 13 residues. The J segment lost 2 bases and the V segment lost 8 bases, leaving 4 bases of the junction unmatched. Germline assignment: CDR1 MNHNS and CDR2 SASEGT. In DNA, the CDR3 is TGTGCCAGCGCTGGACAGGGCAACTATGGCTACACCTTC. Its protein product is CASAGQGNYGYTF.

This clone was counted at least ten times. The chain employs TRBV7-2 and TRBJ2-7; 13 bases match TRBD2. J lost 2 bases, V lost 0 bases, and 4 bases had no gene match. The CDR3 is 17 amino acids. Germline values: CDR1 SGHTA, CDR2 FQGNSA. The DNA for the CDR3 is TGTGCCAGCAGCTTAGCCGGGACTAGCGGGACCCCCTACGAGCAGTACTTC. Amino acids: CASSLAGTSGTPYEQYF.

A remark on this clone: A far more abundant clone sits one base away, making this likely a read error. This sample includes further DNA sequences coding for the same CDR3. CDR3 in amino acids: CASSLTGAEAFF. CDR3 nucleotide sequence: TGTGCCAGCAGTTTAACTGGGGCTGAAGCCTTCTTT. This chain links TRBV28 with TRBJ1-1; tentative D call: TRBD1 (5 bases). This CDR3 has 12 residues. In germline, CDR1 is MDHEN, CDR2 SYDVKM.

This clone was seen only once. V usage is TRBV28 and J usage is TRBJ2-5; D is unclear. The CDR3 is made up of 15 amino acids. Between the trimmed V and J ends, which lost 5 bases and 1 base, there was a span of 14 bases. The V gene's germline CDR1 is MDHEN and CDR2 SYDVKM. This CDR3 is CASSPLLEFQETQYF. CDR3 DNA sequence: TGTGCCAGCAGTCCGCTTTTAGAGTTCCAAGAGACCCAGTACTTC.

The table lists this clone with a few counts. The likely explanation is a read error, given a far larger clone one base away. The chain links TRBV7-7 to TRBJ1-4; 7 bases are shared with TRBD1. Germline V gene lookup returns CDR1 SSHAT and CDR2 FNYEAQ (reference sequence). The CDR3 totals 15 residues. The CDR3 here is CASSSGGETNEKLFF. The CDR3 DNA sequence: TGTGCTAGCAGCTCAGGGGGGGAAACTAATGAAAAACTGTTTTTT. The entire variable domain, with the rest obtained from reference TRBV7-7 and TRBJ1-4, is as follows: GAGVSQSPRYKVTKRGQDVTLRCDPISSHATLYWYQQALGQGPEFLTYFNYEAQPDKSGLPSDRFSAERPEGSISTLTIQRTEQRDSAMYRCASSSGGETNEKLFFGSGTQLSVL.

Points on this clone: This is likely an artifact of a read error, given a far larger clone one base away. The chain combines TRBV7-2 with TRBJ1-5; D is uncertain. The CDR3 runs 13 residues. Germline CDR1 and CDR2: SGHTA and FQGNSA. CDR3 protein: CAGSLGPNQPQHF. In DNA, the CDR3 is TGTGCCGGCAGCTTAGGGCCTAATCAGCCCCAGCATTTT.